This TCR beta chain stems from a study of human T cells and chemical hapten exposure. TCRdb independently ran MiXCR on the RACE reads; one entry per CDR3 protein. The data show tens of thousands of distinct CDR3 sequences, with 3.7% seen just once and approximately 5% held by the top ten. Trimming stripped 2 bases from V and 3 bases from J, with 13 bases between. The CDR3 is 15 amino acids. Germline V gene sequence: CDR1 MNHEY, CDR2 SVGEGT. Stated time point: healthy volunteer bleed at 6 weeks. Researchers extracted total RNA from unfractionated whole blood. The chain couples TRBV6-2 or TRBV6-3 to TRBJ2-5; D not certain. The source of this sequence is a human donor in good health. Some clones in this sample may be carry-over from other donors' samples. Sequencing input: whole blood. For the CDR3, the DNA is TGTGCCAGCAGTTACGGGATGGCTCCCGAAGAGACCCAGTACTTC. It translates to CASSYGMAPEETQYF.